This TCR beta chain was captured in a study of T cells in Graves' hyperthyroidism and ophthalmopathy. Study details: Blood was drawn when the patient was first diagnosed and still untreated.

Points from the study as a whole: The model anticipated ophthalmopathy a median 6.5 months pre-onset. Most clonotypes expanded in the thyroid (above 0.001) were also present in blood.

There are 14 residues in the CDR3. In germline, CDR1 is SEHNR, CDR2 FQNEAQ (reference sequence). The V gene lost 4 bases and the J gene lost 3 bases, with 13 bases spanning the gap. Details on this clonotype: The antigen is not known.

The blood specimen was taken at initial hyperthyroidism diagnosis, before any ophthalmopathy symptoms. Amplification targeted TCR beta CDR3 regions from RNA transcripts. The TCR CDR3 first-round RT-PCR relied on the HTBI primer set. Via MiXCR, TCRdb re-called the multiplex PCR reads, giving one row per CDR3 protein. The table includes nearly 600,000 distinct CDR3 sequences, over 11% detected once. The origin of this receptor is a young woman with Graves' hyperthyroidism that later progressed to Graves' ophthalmopathy. The sequenced sample consisted of blood. The chain couples TRBV7-9 to TRBJ2-7, with D perhaps TRBD1 or TRBD2 (5 bases each). CDR3 protein: CASSSGTTNYEQYF. CDR3 DNA: TGTGCCAGCAGCTCGGGGACCACGAACTACGAGCAGTACTTC.